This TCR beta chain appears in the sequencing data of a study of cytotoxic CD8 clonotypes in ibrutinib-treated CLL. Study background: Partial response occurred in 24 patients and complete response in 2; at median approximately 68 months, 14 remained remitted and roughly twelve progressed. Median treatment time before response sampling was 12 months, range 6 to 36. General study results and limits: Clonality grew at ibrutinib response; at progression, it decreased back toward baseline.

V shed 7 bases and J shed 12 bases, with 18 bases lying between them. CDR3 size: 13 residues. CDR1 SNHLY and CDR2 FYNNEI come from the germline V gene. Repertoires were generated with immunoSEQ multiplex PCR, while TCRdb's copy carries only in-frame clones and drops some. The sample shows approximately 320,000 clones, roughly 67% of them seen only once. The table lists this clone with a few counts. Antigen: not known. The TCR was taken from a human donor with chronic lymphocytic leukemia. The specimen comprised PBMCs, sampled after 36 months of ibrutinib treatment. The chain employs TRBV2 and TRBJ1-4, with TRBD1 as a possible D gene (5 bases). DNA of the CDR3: TGTGCCAGCAAGAGGACATTACTTAGTGAACTGTTTTTT. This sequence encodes CASKRTLLSELFF.